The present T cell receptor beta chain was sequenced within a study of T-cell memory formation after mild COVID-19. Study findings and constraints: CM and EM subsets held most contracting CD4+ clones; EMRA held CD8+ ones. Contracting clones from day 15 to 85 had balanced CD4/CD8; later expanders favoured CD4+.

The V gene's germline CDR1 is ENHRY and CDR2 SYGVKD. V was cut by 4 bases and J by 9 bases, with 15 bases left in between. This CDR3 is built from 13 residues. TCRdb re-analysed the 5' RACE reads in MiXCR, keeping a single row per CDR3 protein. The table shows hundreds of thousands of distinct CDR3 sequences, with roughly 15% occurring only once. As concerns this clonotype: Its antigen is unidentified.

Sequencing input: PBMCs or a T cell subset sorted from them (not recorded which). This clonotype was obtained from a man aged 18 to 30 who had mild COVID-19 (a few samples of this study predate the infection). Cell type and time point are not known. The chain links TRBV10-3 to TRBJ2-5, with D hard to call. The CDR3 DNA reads TGTGCCATCAGTGGTGACCCCTCAAGGGCCCAGTACTTC. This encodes CAISGDPSRAQYF.